Presented here are 3 T cell receptor beta chains from one specimen sequenced in a study of CD8 T cells in ankylosing spondylitis. Their cognate antigens are unknown. A single record per CDR3 protein comes from TCRdb applying MiXCR to the 5' RACE reads. The sample includes about 500,000 distinct CDR3 sequences, roughly an eighth of them seen just once. Notes on the study in general: The study identified a TCR beta motif of several highly homologous variants that appeared characteristic of ankylosing spondylitis blood.

The sequenced sample was blood, either unsorted or a sorted T cell fraction (not recorded which). The receptors shown here come from a male donor with ankylosing spondylitis.

This clonotype was seen a handful of times. The chain links TRBV25-1 to TRBJ1-1; D gene unclear. Germline assignment: CDR1 MGHDK and CDR2 SYGVNS. Between the trimmed V and J ends, which lost 6 bases and 0 bases, there was a span of 8 bases. This CDR3 region has 13 residues. This CDR3 is CASRELLNTEAFF. Written as DNA, the CDR3 is TGTGCCAGCAGAGAACTCCTGAACACTGAAGCTTTCTTT.

This clonotype has a handful of counts. This sequence joins TRBV3-1 and TRBJ2-7; D is possibly TRBD1 (6 bases). Germline V lookup: CDR1 LGHDT, CDR2 YNNKEL (reference sequence). With 3 bases removed from V and 6 bases from J, the gap between germline ends came to 9 bases. This CDR3 has 12 amino acids. CDR3 DNA: TGTGCCAGCAGCCACTTGGGGGCCGAGCAGTACTTC. It translates to CASSHLGAEQYF.

This clonotype was seen at least ten times. The chain carries TRBV24-1 and TRBJ2-2, with a possible D match to TRBD2 (6 bases). V shed 7 bases and J shed 1 base, with 9 bases lying between them. Per the germline V gene, CDR1 is KGHDR and CDR2 is SFDVKD. The CDR3 spans 14 residues. The CDR3 nucleotides are TGTGCCACCAGCGGGGGATTGAACACCGGGGAGCTGTTTTTT. This translates into CATSGGLNTGELFF.